Listed below are T cell receptor beta chains from one sample, sequenced in a study of OX40 agonist ivuxolimab in advanced cancers. Data came from immunoSEQ multiplex PCR; TCRdb stores just in-frame clones and leaves some out. The sample lists around 6,600 clones; about 70% were seen once. The input for sequencing was CD4+ or CD8+ T cells sorted from blood, taken in a trial of the OX40 agonist ivuxolimab. The receptor set was obtained from an adult with an advanced solid tumor such as melanoma, head and neck, liver or kidney cancer. Each CDR3 is given with its conserved first and last residue. A D gene is named only where the DNA matches it firmly. Rows may omit the clone size; those that give it use once, few, many or a size class.

>-|TRBJ2-3|TRBV27|-
CASSFPGLTDTQYF
TGTGCCAGCAGTTTTCCGGGGCTCACAGATACGCAGTATTTT
>few|TRBJ2-5|TRBV5-5|-
CASSLVIWETQYF
TGTGCCAGCAGCTTGGTGATCTGGGAGACCCAGTACTTC
>few|TRBJ2-1|TRBV7-2|-
CASSVNRAHEQFF
TGTGCCAGCAGCGTGAATAGGGCCCATGAGCAGTTCTTC
>-|TRBJ2-3|TRBV11-2|TRBD2
CASSGGEDRLPDTQYF
TGTGCCAGCAGCGGGGGGGAAGACAGACTTCCAGATACGCAGTATTTT
>-|TRBJ2-5|TRBV9|-
CASSAPLQETQYF
TGTGCCAGCAGCGCCCCGCTACAAGAGACCCAGTACTTC
>-|TRBJ2-3|TRBV11-2|-
CASSLGGDGGQGTDTQYF
TGTGCCAGCAGCTTAGGTGGGGACGGTGGTCAGGGCACAGATACGCAGTATTTT
>-|TRBJ2-3|TRBV9|-
CASSVSYKGGGTTDTQYF
TGTGCCAGCAGCGTAAGTTATAAAGGCGGGGGCACCACAGATACGCAGTATTTT
>-|TRBJ2-3|TRBV5-6|-
CASSQVGDTDTQYF
TGTGCCAGCAGTCAGGTAGGGGACACAGATACGCAGTATTTT
>few|TRBJ2-1|TRBV29-1|-
CSVHGEGSYNEQFF
TGCAGCGTTCATGGGGAAGGGTCCTACAATGAGCAGTTCTTC
>-|TRBJ2-5|TRBV6-5|TRBD2
CASSPTSGSKTQYF
TGTGCCAGCAGTCCGACTAGCGGGAGTAAGACCCAGTACTTC
>-|TRBJ2-1|TRBV10-3|TRBD1
CAINGATGGEGSGLNEQFF
TGTGCCATCAATGGGGCGACAGGGGGCGAGGGAAGCGGGCTTAATGAGCAGTTCTTC
>few|TRBJ1-4|TRBV6-1|TRBD1
CASSEGGGFGEKLFF
TGTGCCAGCAGTGAAGGAGGGGGCTTCGGTGAAAAACTGTTTTTT
>few|TRBJ1-1|TRBV2|-
CASRPSMNTEAFF
TGTGCCAGCCGACCCTCTATGAACACTGAAGCTTTCTTT
>-|TRBJ1-3|TRBV10-2|-
CASSGEETIYF
TGCGCCAGCAGCGGCGAGGAGACCATATATTTT
>few|TRBJ2-1|TRBV4-1|TRBD2
CASSLTSGSYNEQFF
TGCGCCAGCAGCCTGACTAGCGGATCCTACAATGAGCAGTTCTTC
>once|TRBJ2-3|TRBV19|-
CASVYRDTDTQYF
TGTGCCAGCGTATACAGGGACACAGATACGCAGTATTTT
>-|TRBJ1-5|TRBV27|-
CASSTSPYQPQHF
TGTGCCAGCAGCACCTCACCGTACCAGCCCCAGCATTTT
>-|TRBJ2-7|TRBV5-8|-
CASTPGYEQYF
TGTGCCAGCACCCCGGGATACGAGCAGTACTTC
>-|TRBJ2-7|TRBV6-6|-
CASSYDYNSYEQYF
TGTGCCAGCAGTTACGACTACAACTCCTACGAGCAGTACTTC
>-|TRBJ2-1|TRBV7-7|TRBD2
CASSLAISGSNEQFF
TGTGCTAGCAGCTTAGCTATTAGCGGGAGTAATGAGCAGTTCTTC
>-|TRBJ2-1|TRBV10-3|TRBD2
CAIEREGYNEQFF
TGTGCCATTGAGCGGGAGGGGTACAATGAGCAGTTCTTC
>-|TRBJ1-1|TRBV7-9|-
CASSPVESNTEAFF
TGTGCCAGCAGCCCAGTGGAGAGTAACACTGAAGCTTTCTTT
>-|TRBJ1-6|TRBV5-3|-
CARSNDGSSYNSPLHF
TGTGCCAGAAGCAACGACGGTAGCTCCTATAATTCACCCCTCCACTTT
>-|TRBJ2-5|TRBV14|-
CASSQERIRTGDQETQYF
TGTGCCAGCAGCCAAGAAAGGATTAGGACGGGTGACCAAGAGACCCAGTACTTC
>-|TRBJ1-2|TRBV6-4|-
CASSDSGTWGYTF
TGTGCCAGCAGTGACTCCGGGACGTGGGGCTACACCTTC
>-|TRBJ2-5|TRBV9|TRBD1
CASSEGAEETQYF
TGTGCCAGCAGCGAGGGGGCAGAAGAGACCCAGTACTTC
>-|TRBJ2-1|TRBV27|-
CASSTQGAGDEQFF
TGTGCCAGCAGTACCCAGGGGGCGGGGGATGAGCAGTTCTTC
>-|TRBJ2-2|TRBV5-4|TRBD2
CASSGTSAANTGELFF
TGTGCCAGCAGCGGAACTAGCGCTGCGAACACCGGGGAGCTGTTTTTT
>once|TRBJ2-3|TRBV7-9|-
CASSLVGTDTQYF
TGTGCCAGCAGCTTGGTGGGCACAGATACGCAGTATTTT
>-|TRBJ1-2|TRBV5-8|TRBD1
CASSLRDRGKGGYGYTF
TGTGCCAGCAGCTTGCGAGACAGGGGCAAAGGGGGCTATGGCTACACCTTC
>-|TRBJ2-1|TRBV13|-
CASSLPDRTDNEQFF
TGTGCCAGCAGCTTACCGGATAGGACAGACAATGAGCAGTTCTTC
>few|TRBJ1-2|TRBV28|-
CASSFDRIYNYGYTF
TGTGCCAGCAGTTTTGACCGGATCTATAACTATGGCTACACCTTC
>-|TRBJ1-5|TRBV6-5|-
CASSYPGKVNQPQHF
TGTGCCAGCAGTTACCCAGGGAAGGTCAATCAGCCCCAGCATTTT
>-|TRBJ2-7|TRBV27|-
CASPNSYEQYF
TGTGCCAGCCCGAACTCCTACGAGCAGTACTTC
>few|TRBJ1-2|TRBV29-1|-
CSVPLKELGMGNGYTF
TGCAGCGTTCCCCTGAAGGAACTAGGGATGGGAAATGGCTACACCTTC
>-|TRBJ1-5|TRBV6-5|-
CASNPAYSNQPQHF
TGTGCCAGCAACCCCGCCTATAGCAATCAGCCCCAGCATTTT
>-|TRBJ2-3|TRBV7-8|TRBD1
CASSLGDSRTDTQYF
TGTGCCAGCAGCTTAGGGGACAGCCGTACAGATACGCAGTATTTT
>once|TRBJ1-3|TRBV4-3|-
CASSPTASSGNTIYF
TGCGCCAGCAGCCCGACAGCGAGCTCTGGAAACACCATATATTTT
>-|TRBJ2-3|TRBV9|-
CASSVGTYTDTQYF
TGTGCCAGCAGCGTAGGGACTTACACAGATACGCAGTATTTT
>-|TRBJ1-2|TRBV4-1|-
CASSQEFLGDGYTF
TGCGCCAGCAGCCAAGAATTTCTGGGTGACGGCTACACCTTC
>-|TRBJ2-2|TRBV7-6|TRBD2
CASSPAKGGTGELFF
TGTGCCAGCAGTCCGGCCAAGGGAGGGACCGGGGAGCTGTTTTTT
>-|TRBJ1-2|TRBV2|TRBD1
CASSGGSGYGYTF
TGTGCCAGCTCAGGGGGTTCGGGCTATGGCTACACCTTC
>few|TRBJ2-5|TRBV5-6|-
CASSLVMDTMGETQYF
TGTGCCAGCAGCTTGGTGATGGACACAATGGGAGAGACCCAGTACTTC
>-|TRBJ2-5|TRBV5-6|-
CASSFGTGETQYF
TGTGCCAGCAGCTTCGGAACAGGAGAGACCCAGTACTTC
>-|TRBJ2-7|TRBV19|TRBD1
CASTMRTGTTYEQYF
TGTGCCAGTACCATGAGGACAGGGACCACCTACGAGCAGTACTTC
>-|TRBJ2-1|TRBV14|TRBD2
CASSQVSGRASTYNEQFF
TGTGCCAGCAGCCAAGTTAGCGGGAGGGCCTCCACCTACAATGAGCAGTTCTTC
>-|TRBJ1-5|TRBV27|-
CASSWGPSNQPQHF
TGTGCCAGCAGTTGGGGGCCCTCCAATCAGCCCCAGCATTTT
>-|TRBJ2-1|TRBV6-5|TRBD2
CASSPLAENYNEQFF
TGTGCCAGCAGTCCTCTAGCGGAAAACTACAATGAGCAGTTCTTC
>-|TRBJ2-1|TRBV27|TRBD2
CASSLSLAGDEQFF
TGTGCCAGCAGTTTAAGTCTAGCGGGAGATGAGCAGTTCTTC
>-|TRBJ2-3|TRBV4-1|TRBD2
CASSYKFLAGSDTQYF
TGCGCCAGCAGTTACAAGTTTCTAGCGGGATCAGATACGCAGTATTTT
>-|TRBJ1-1|TRBV28|-
CASSFGNTEAFF
TGTGCCAGCAGTTTTGGGAACACTGAAGCTTTCTTT
>-|TRBJ1-5|TRBV19|-
CASSIRQGTSYSNQPQHF
TGTGCCAGTAGTATAAGGCAGGGGACCTCCTATAGCAATCAGCCCCAGCATTTT
>-|TRBJ1-2|TRBV6-1|-
CASSVRWGTNYGYTF
TGTGCCAGCAGTGTTCGATGGGGTACCAACTATGGCTACACCTTC
>-|TRBJ2-1|TRBV7-2|-
CASSSIAGGTDEQFF
TGTGCCAGCAGCTCCATAGCCGGAGGGACTGATGAGCAGTTCTTC
>-|TRBJ2-7|TRBV28|-
CASSFFGSPPYEQYF
TGTGCCAGCAGTTTCTTTGGGTCTCCTCCCTACGAGCAGTACTTC